This TCR beta chain was identified in a study of response to subunit inactivated influenza vaccine. CDR3 length: 15 residues. CDR1 is SGHRS, CDR2 YFSETQ, per germline. J lost 5 bases, V lost 3 bases, and 6 bases had no gene match. TCRdb passed the RT-PCR reads through MiXCR, listing each CDR3 protein once. This sample has 300,000 to 350,000 distinct CDR3 sequences, with 20% to 25% found just once. This clonotype was seen a handful of times. This rearrangement joins TRBV5-1 to TRBJ2-3, with 10 bases matching TRBD1. The material sequenced was PBMCs from blood, taken 21 months after vaccination. The clonotype originates from a man in his fifties or sixties who received an inactivated influenza vaccine. The CDR3 DNA sequence: TGCGCCAGCAGCTCCGACAGGGGGCCCGGAGATACGCAGTATTTT. Its protein is CASSSDRGPGDTQYF.